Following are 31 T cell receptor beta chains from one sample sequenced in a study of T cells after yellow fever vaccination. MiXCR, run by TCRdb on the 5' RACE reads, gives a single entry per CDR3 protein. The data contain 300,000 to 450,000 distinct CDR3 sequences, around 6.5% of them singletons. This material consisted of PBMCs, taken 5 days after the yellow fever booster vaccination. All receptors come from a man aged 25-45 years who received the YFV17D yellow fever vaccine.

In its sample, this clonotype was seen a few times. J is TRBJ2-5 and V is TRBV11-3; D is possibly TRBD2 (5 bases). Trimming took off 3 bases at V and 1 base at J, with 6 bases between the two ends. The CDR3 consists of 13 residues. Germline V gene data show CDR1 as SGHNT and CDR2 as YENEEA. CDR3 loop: CASSFAGQETQYF. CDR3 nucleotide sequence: TGTGCCAGCAGCTTTGCGGGCCAAGAGACCCAGTACTTC.

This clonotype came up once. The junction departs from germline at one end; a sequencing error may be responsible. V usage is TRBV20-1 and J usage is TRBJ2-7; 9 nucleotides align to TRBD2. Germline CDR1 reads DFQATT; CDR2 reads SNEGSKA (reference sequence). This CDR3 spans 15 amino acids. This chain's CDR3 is CSASGNSGSSFEQYF. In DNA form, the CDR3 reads TGCAGTGCTAGTGGAAATAGCGGGAGCTCCTTCGAGCAGTACTTC.

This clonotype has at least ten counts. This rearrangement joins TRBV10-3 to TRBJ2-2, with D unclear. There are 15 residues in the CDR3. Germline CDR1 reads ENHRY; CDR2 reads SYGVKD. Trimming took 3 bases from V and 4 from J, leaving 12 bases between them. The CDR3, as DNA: TGTGCCATCAGTGAAGGGTTTAGCCCCACCGGGGAGCTGTTTTTT. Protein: CAISEGFSPTGELFF.

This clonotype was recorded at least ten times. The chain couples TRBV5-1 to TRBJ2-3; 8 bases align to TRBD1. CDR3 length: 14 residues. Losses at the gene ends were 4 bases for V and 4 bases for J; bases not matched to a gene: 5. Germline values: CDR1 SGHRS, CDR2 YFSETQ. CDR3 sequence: CASSQDRVPDTQYF. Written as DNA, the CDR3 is TGCGCCAGCAGCCAGGACAGGGTCCCAGATACGCAGTATTTT.

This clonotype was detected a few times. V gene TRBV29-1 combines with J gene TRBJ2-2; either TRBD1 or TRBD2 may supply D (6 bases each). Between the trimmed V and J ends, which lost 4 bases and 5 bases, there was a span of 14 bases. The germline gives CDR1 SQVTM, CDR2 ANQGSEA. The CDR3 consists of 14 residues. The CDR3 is CSVGSGARTGELFF. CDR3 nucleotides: TGCAGCGTTGGCTCGGGGGCTCGGACCGGGGAGCTGTTTTTT.

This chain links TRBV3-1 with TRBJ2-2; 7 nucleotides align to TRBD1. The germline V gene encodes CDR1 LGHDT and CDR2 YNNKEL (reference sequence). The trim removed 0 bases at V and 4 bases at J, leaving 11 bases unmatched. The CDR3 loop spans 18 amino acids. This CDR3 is CASSQDTTQGVFTGELFF. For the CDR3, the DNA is TGTGCCAGCAGCCAAGATACTACGCAGGGGGTGTTCACCGGGGAGCTGTTTTTT.

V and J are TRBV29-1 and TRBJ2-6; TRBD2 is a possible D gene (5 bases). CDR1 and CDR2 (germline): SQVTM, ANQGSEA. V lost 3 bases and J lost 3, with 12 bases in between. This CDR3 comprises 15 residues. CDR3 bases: TGCAGCGTTGAGGTAGTGGGGAGTGGGGCCAACGTCCTGACTTTC. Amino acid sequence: CSVEVVGSGANVLTF.

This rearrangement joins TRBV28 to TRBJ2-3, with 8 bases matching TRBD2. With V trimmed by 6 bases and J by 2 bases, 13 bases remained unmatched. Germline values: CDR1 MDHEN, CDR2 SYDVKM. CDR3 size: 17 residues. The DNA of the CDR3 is TGTGCCAGCAGGCCAATCGGACTAGCTGGAACCACAGATACGCAGTATTTT. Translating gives CASRPIGLAGTTDTQYF. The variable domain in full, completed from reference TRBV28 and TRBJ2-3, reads DVKVTQSSRYLVKRTGEKVFLECVQDMDHENMFWYRQDPGLGLRLIYFSYDVKMKEKGDIPEGYSVSREKKERFSLILESASTNQTSMYLCASRPIGLAGTTDTQYFGPGTRLTVL.

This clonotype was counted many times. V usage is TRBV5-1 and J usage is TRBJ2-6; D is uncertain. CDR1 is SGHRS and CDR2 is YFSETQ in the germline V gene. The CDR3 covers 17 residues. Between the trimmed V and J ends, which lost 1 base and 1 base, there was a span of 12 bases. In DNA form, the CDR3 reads TGCGCCAGCAGCTTGTCAGGCCCGCAATCTGGGGCCAACGTCCTGACTTTC. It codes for CASSLSGPQSGANVLTF.

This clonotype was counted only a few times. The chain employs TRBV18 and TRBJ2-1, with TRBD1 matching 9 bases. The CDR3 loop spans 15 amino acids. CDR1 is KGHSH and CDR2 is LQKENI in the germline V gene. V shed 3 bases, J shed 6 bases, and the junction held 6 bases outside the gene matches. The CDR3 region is CASSPVTGGGNEQFF. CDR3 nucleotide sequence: TGTGCCAGCTCACCCGTGACAGGGGGAGGCAATGAGCAGTTCTTC.

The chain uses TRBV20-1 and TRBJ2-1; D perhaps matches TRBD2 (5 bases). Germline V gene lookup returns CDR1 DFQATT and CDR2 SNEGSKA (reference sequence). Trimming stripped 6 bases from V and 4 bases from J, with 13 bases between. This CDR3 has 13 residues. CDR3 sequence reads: CSATPRAYNEQFF. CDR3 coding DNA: TGCAGTGCCACCCCGAGGGCATACAATGAGCAGTTCTTC.

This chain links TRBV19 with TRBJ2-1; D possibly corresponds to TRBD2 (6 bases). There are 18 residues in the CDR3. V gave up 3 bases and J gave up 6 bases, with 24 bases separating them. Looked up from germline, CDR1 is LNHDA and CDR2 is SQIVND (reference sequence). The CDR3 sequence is CASSIIGPGRDFPNEQFF. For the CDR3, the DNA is TGTGCCAGTAGTATCATTGGGCCCGGGCGGGACTTTCCCAATGAGCAGTTCTTC.

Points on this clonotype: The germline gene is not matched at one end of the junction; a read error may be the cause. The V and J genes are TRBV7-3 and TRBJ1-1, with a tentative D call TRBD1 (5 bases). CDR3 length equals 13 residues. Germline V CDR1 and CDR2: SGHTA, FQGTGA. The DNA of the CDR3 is TGTGCCAGCAGCATAACGCAGGGCACTGAAGCTTTCTTT. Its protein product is CASSITQGTEAFF.

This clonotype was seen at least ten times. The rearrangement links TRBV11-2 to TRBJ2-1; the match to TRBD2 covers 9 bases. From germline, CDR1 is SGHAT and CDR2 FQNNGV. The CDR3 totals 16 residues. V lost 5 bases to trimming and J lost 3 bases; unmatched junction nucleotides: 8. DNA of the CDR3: TGTGCCAGCAGCGCATTAGCGGGGGCCCTCTACAATGAGCAGTTCTTC. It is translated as CASSALAGALYNEQFF.

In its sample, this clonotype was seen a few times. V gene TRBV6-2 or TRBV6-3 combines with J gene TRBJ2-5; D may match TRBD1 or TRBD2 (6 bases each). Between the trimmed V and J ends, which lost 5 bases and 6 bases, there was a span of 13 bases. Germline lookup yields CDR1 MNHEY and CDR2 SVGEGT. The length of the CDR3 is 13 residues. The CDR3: CASSRGVAKTQYF. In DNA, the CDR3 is TGTGCCAGCAGTAGGGGGGTGGCTAAGACCCAGTACTTC.

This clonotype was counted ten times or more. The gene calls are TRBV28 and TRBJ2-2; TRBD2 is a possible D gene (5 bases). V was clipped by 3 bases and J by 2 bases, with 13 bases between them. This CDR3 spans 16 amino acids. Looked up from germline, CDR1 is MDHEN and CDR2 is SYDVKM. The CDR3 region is CASSFYPGSNTGELFF. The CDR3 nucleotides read TGTGCCAGCAGTTTTTACCCGGGATCCAACACCGGGGAGCTGTTTTTT.

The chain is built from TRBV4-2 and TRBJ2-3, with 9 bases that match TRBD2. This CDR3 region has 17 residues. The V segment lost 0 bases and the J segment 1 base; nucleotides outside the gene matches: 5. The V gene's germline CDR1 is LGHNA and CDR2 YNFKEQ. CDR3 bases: TGTGCCAGCAGCCAAGATTCAGGGACTAGCCGCACAGATACGCAGTATTTT. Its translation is CASSQDSGTSRTDTQYF.

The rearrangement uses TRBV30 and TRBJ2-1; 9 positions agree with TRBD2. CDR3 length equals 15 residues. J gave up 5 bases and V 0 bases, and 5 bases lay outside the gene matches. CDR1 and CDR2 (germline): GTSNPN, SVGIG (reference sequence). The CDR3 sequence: CAWSVGSGSNNEQFF. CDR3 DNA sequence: TGTGCCTGGAGTGTCGGTAGCGGGAGCAACAATGAGCAGTTCTTC.

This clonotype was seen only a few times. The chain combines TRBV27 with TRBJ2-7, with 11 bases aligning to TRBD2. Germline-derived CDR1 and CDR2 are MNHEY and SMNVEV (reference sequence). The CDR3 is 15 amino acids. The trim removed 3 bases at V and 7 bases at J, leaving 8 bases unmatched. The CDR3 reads CASSFYSSGRNEQYF. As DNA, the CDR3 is TGTGCCAGCAGTTTTTACTCTAGCGGGAGGAATGAGCAGTACTTC.

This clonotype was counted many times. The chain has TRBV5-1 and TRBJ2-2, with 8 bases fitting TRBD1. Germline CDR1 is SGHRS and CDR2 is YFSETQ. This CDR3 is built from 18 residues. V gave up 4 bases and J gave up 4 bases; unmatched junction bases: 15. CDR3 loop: CASSPRQGFPSGTGELFF. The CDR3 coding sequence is TGCGCCAGCAGCCCCCGACAGGGGTTCCCGAGCGGCACCGGGGAGCTGTTTTTT.

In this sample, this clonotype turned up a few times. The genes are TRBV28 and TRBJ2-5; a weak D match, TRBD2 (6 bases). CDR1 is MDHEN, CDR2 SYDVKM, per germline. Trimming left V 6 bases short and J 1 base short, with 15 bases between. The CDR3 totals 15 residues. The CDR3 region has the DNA TGTGCCAGCAGCCTCCGCGGGACGCCCCAAGAGACCCAGTACTTC. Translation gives CASSLRGTPQETQYF.

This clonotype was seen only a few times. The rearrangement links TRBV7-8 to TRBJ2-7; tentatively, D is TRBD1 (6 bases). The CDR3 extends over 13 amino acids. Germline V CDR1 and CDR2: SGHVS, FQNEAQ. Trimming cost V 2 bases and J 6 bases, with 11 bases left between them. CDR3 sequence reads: CASSLRGTLEQYF. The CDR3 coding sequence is TGTGCCAGCAGCTTAAGGGGGACACTCGAGCAGTACTTC.

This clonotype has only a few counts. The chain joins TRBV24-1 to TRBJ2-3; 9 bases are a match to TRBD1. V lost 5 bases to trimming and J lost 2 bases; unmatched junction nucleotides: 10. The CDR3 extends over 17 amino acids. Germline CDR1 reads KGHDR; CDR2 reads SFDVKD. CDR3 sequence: CATSATSRDRATDTQYF. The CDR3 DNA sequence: TGTGCCACCAGTGCTACCTCCCGGGACAGGGCCACAGATACGCAGTATTTT.

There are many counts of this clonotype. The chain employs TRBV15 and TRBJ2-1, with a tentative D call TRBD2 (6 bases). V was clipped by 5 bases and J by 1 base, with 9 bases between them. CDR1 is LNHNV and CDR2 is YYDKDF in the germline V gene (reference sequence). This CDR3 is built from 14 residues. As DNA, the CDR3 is TGTGCCACCAGCTTGGAGGGGTCCTACAATGAGCAGTTCTTC. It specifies CATSLEGSYNEQFF.

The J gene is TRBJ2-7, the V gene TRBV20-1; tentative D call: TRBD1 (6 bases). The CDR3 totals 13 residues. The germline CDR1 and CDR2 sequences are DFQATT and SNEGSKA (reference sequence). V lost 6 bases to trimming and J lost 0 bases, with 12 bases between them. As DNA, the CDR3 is TGCAGTGCGCCGACAGGATTCTCCTACGAGCAGTACTTC. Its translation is CSAPTGFSYEQYF.

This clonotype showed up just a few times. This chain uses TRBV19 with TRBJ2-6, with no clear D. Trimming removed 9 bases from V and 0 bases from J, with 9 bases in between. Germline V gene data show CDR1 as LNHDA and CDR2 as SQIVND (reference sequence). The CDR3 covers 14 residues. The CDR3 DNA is TGTGCCAGCACCACCTACTCTGGGGCCAACGTCCTGACTTTC. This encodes CASTTYSGANVLTF.

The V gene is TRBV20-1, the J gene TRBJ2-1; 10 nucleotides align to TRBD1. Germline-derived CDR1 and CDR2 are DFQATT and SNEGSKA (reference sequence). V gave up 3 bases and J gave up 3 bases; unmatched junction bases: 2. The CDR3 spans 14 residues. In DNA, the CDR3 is TGCAGTGCTAGGGGACAGGGGAACTACAATGAGCAGTTCTTC. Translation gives CSARGQGNYNEQFF.

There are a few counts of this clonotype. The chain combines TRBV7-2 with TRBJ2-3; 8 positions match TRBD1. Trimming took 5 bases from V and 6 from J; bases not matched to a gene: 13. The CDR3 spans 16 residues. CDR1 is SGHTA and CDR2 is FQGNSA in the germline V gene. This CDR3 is CASSLRGRNRGDTQYF. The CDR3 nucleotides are TGTGCCAGCAGCCTCAGGGGGCGGAACCGCGGGGATACGCAGTATTTT.

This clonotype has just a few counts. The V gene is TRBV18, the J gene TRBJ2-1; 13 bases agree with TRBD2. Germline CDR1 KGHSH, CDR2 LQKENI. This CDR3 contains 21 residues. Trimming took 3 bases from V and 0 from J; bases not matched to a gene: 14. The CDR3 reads CASSPGQPSGLAGRSYNEQFF. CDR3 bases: TGTGCCAGCTCACCGGGACAGCCTTCGGGACTAGCGGGACGCTCCTACAATGAGCAGTTCTTC.

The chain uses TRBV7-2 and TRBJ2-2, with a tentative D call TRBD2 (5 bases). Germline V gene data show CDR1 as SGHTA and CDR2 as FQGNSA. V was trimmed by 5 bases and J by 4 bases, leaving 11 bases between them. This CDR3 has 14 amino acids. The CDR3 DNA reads TGTGCCAGCAGCACGACCGCGGGCACCGGGGAGCTGTTTTTT. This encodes CASSTTAGTGELFF.

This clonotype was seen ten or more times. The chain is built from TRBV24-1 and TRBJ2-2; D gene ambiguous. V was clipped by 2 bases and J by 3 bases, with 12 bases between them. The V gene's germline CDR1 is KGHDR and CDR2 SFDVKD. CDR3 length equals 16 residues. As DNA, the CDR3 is TGTGCCACCAGTGATTCGCTCGGGTCTCACACCGGGGAGCTGTTTTTT. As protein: CATSDSLGSHTGELFF.